This entry lists 7 T cell receptor beta chains sequenced from one sample in a study of early T cells in non-severe SARS-CoV-2 infection. TCRdb reprocessed the 5' RACE reads via MiXCR and lists one record per CDR3 protein. The table lists roughly 80,000 distinct CDR3 sequences, over 11% of them singletons, with roughly 3.1% in the top ten. The sequencing sample was made of whole blood. The receptors were gathered from an adult who was a healthcare worker with PCR-confirmed SARS-CoV-2 infection or an uninfected control (not recorded which).

CDR3 protein: CASSLSTAKPYEQYF. CDR3 in DNA: TGTGCCAGCAGCTTAAGTACAGCAAAACCCTACGAGCAGTACTTC. The chain joins TRBV7-2 to TRBJ2-7; the D is unclear. Germline V lookup: CDR1 SGHTA, CDR2 FQGNSA. This CDR3 spans 15 amino acids. V gave up 2 bases and J gave up 2 bases, with 13 bases separating them.

This clonotype was observed a few times. The V call is TRBV18, the J call TRBJ2-1, with no clear D. Trimming left V 6 bases short and J 9 bases short, with 12 bases between. The germline V gene has CDR1 KGHSH and CDR2 LQKENI. The CDR3 is 12 residues long. CDR3 DNA: TGTGCCAGCTCGCCCTCCCCCGGTGAGCAGTTCTTC. Encoded protein: CASSPSPGEQFF.

The genes are TRBV7-9 and TRBJ2-7; 13 bases line up with TRBD2. Trimming took 5 bases from V and 5 from J; bases not matched to a gene: 6. The CDR3 length is 15 residues. The germline CDR1 and CDR2 sequences are SEHNR and FQNEAQ (reference sequence). As DNA, the CDR3 is TGTGCCAGCAGCCTAGGACTAGCGGGAGATCACGAGCAGTACTTC. Amino acid sequence: CASSLGLAGDHEQYF.

This clonotype was seen more than once but under ten times. The rearrangement uses TRBV11-3 and TRBJ1-4; D perhaps matches TRBD1 (5 bases). V was cut by 4 bases and J by 2 bases, with 14 bases left in between. Germline CDR1 reads SGHNT; CDR2 reads YENEEA. CDR3 length equals 16 residues. CDR3 bases: TGTGCCAGCAGCTCGGGTCCTGGGGCGACTAATGAAAAACTGTTTTTT. It is translated as CASSSGPGATNEKLFF.

The J gene is TRBJ2-1, the V gene TRBV6-5; TRBD2 matches 7 bases. V lost 6 bases to trimming and J lost 6 bases; unmatched junction nucleotides: 8. The CDR3 runs 14 residues. Germline CDR1 and CDR2: MNHEY and SVGAGI. CDR3 loop: CASRSGGTFNEQFF. The DNA for the CDR3 is TGTGCCAGCAGGTCGGGGGGTACGTTCAATGAGCAGTTCTTC.

This clonotype was seen more than once but under ten times. This chain links TRBV9 with TRBJ2-7, with TRBD1 matching over 7 bases. The CDR3 has 14 amino acids. CDR1 is SGDLS, CDR2 YYNGEE, per germline. Trimming removed 0 bases from V and 2 bases from J; junction bases left unmatched: 2. In nucleotides, the CDR3 is TGTGCCAGCAGCGTAGAGGGACAGCCCTACGAGCAGTACTTC. Amino acid sequence: CASSVEGQPYEQYF.

In this sample, this clonotype turned up a few times. The chain employs TRBV21-1 and TRBJ2-1; the table's D call, TRBD2, was not checked against the DNA. TRBV21-1 is classified as a pseudogene. The CDR3 is 16 amino acids. The CDR3 coding sequence is TGTGCCAGCAGCACAAGGAGGGCGGGAGGGTACAATGAGCAGTTCTTC. Translated: CASSTRRAGGYNEQFF.